These 10 T cell receptor beta chains share one sample of origin, sequenced in a study of breast tumors, draining lymph nodes, adjacent tissues. TCRdb redid the calling of the multiplex PCR reads with MiXCR, one entry per CDR3 protein. The repertoire consists of 60,000 to 75,000 distinct CDR3 sequences, with roughly 59% occurring once and the leading ten covering roughly 19%. Material for sequencing was breast tumor tissue. Source of these receptors: a female donor with breast cancer. Some clones in this sample may be carry-over from other donors' samples.

This clonotype occurred many times. The rearrangement links TRBV12-3 or TRBV12-4 to TRBJ2-1; 7 bases align to TRBD1. With V trimmed by 7 bases and J by 7 bases, 10 bases remained unmatched. CDR3 length equals 14 residues. The CDR3 is CASTEQGSLNEQFF. CDR3 DNA sequence: TGTGCCAGCACAGAACAGGGGTCCCTTAATGAGCAGTTCTTC.

This clonotype has a count of ten or more. This chain links TRBV7-9 with TRBJ2-3; D ambiguous. Between the trimmed V and J ends, which lost 2 bases and 6 bases, there was a span of 18 bases. Germline V gives CDR1 SEHNR, CDR2 FQNEAQ (reference sequence). The CDR3 is 16 amino acids. DNA for the CDR3: TGTGCCAGCAGCTTAATAGGCTGGGGAAACCATGATACGCAGTATTTT. Its protein product is CASSLIGWGNHDTQYF.

This clonotype was observed a few times. This may be a read error, as it is one base from a much larger clone. The chain joins TRBV5-4 to TRBJ2-5, with a weak D call TRBD1 (6 bases). This CDR3 has 14 amino acids. Trimming took off 3 bases at V and 1 base at J, with 10 bases between the two ends. Germline V gene sequence: CDR1 SGHNT, CDR2 YYREEE (reference sequence). The CDR3 spells CASSSWTAQETQYF. For the CDR3, the DNA is TGTGCCAGCAGCTCGTGGACAGCCCAAGAGACCCAGTACTTC.

This clonotype was found many times. The V call is TRBV6-5, the J call TRBJ2-3; 9 bases agree with TRBD2. Trimming took 5 bases from V and 3 from J; bases not matched to a gene: 0. The CDR3 loop spans 13 amino acids. In germline, CDR1 is MNHEY, CDR2 SVGAGI. CDR3 bases: TGTGCCAGCAGTACTAGCGGGACAGATACGCAGTATTTT. Translation gives CASSTSGTDTQYF.

The chain is built from TRBV14 and TRBJ2-1; tentative D call: TRBD1 (6 bases). V lost 1 base, J lost 10 bases, and 11 bases lay in between. CDR3 length: 13 residues. Looked up from germline, CDR1 is SGHDN and CDR2 is FVKESK. The CDR3 loop reads CASSQVPGAEQFF. The DNA of the CDR3 is TGTGCCAGCAGCCAAGTTCCAGGGGCCGAGCAGTTCTTC.

This clonotype was recorded at least ten times. The chain combines TRBV2 with TRBJ2-6; D is ambiguous. V lost 6 bases, J lost 0 bases, and 6 bases lay in between. The CDR3 runs to 14 residues. Per the germline V gene, CDR1 is SNHLY and CDR2 is FYNNEI. The DNA of the CDR3 is TGTGCCAGCAGGAGAGCCTCTGGGGCCAACGTCCTGACTTTC. Amino acids: CASRRASGANVLTF.

This clonotype was counted between two and nine times. The gene calls are TRBV5-1 and TRBJ1-1, with TRBD1 as a possible D gene (6 bases). The V and J ends lost 5 bases and 4 bases respectively, with 21 bases between them. The length of the CDR3 is 16 residues. Germline CDR1 SGHRS, CDR2 YFSETQ. CDR3 protein: CASRDTPNRASTEAFF. In DNA, the CDR3 is TGCGCCAGCAGGGATACTCCGAACAGGGCAAGCACTGAAGCTTTCTTT.

This clonotype was seen a few times. V is TRBV7-6 and J is TRBJ1-4; 7 bases agree with TRBD1. CDR3 length: 15 residues. The V gene end was trimmed by 5 bases and the J gene end by 8 bases; junction bases not matched to a gene: 11. Germline V gives CDR1 SGHVS, CDR2 FNYEAQ. The CDR3 loop reads CASSLRTGSEEKLFF. The DNA of the CDR3 is TGTGCCAGCAGCCTCAGGACAGGCAGCGAGGAAAAACTGTTTTTT.

Details on this clonotype: Its ends do not fully match the called genes, so a read error is possible. V and J are TRBV5-1 and TRBJ1-1, with no clear D. Looked up from germline, CDR1 is SGHRS and CDR2 is YFSETQ. The CDR3 is 14 amino acids. CDR3 region: CAGSSTEFNTEAFF. The DNA of the CDR3 is TGCGCCGGCAGCTCCACAGAATTTAACACCGAAGCTTTCTTT. The full variable domain, completed using reference TRBV5-1 and TRBJ1-1, is KAGVTQTPRYLIKTRGQQVTLSCSPISGHRSVSWYQQTPGQGLQFLFEYFSETQRNKGNFPGRFSGRQFSNSRSEMNVSTLELGDSALYLCAGSSTEFNTEAFFGQGTRLTVV.

This chain connects TRBV12-3 or TRBV12-4 to TRBJ1-5; 9 nucleotides match TRBD1. The trim removed 3 bases at V and 9 bases at J, leaving 12 bases unmatched. The CDR3 covers 16 residues. CDR3 DNA: TGTGCCAGCAGTTTCGAGGGGACAGGGAGGGTTGGGCCCCAGCATTTT. It yields the protein CASSFEGTGRVGPQHF.